The rows below give T cell receptor beta chains drawn from one sample of a study of OX40 agonist ivuxolimab in advanced cancers. Sequencing was performed with immunoSEQ multiplex PCR; in TCRdb, only in-frame clones are kept and a portion is missing. The sample has about 63,000 clones, approximately 92% seen once. Sequencing was performed on CD4+ or CD8+ T cells sorted from blood, taken in a trial of the OX40 agonist ivuxolimab. These receptor sequences come from an adult with an advanced solid tumor such as melanoma, head and neck, liver or kidney cancer. Both conserved end residues are trimmed from each CDR3. Each record gives: J gene, V gene, CDR3 protein.

TRBJ1-5,TRBV4-2,ASSQDMRQPQH
TRBJ1-2,TRBV19,ASSKGQGDRGGYT
TRBJ1-2,TRBV11-2,ASSLVVNYGYT
TRBJ2-3,TRBV5-1,ASSPSGGSTDTQY
TRBJ1-5,TRBV6-1,ASSEVLSNQPQH
TRBJ1-2,TRBV7-2,ASSLPATGGYT
TRBJ2-1,TRBV27,ASRPLGVSSYNEQF
TRBJ1-1,TRBV5-1,ASSNRLSNTEAF
TRBJ1-2,TRBV4-1,ASSLIESTLPSKGYT
TRBJ1-5,TRBV6-1,ASTPTVVGNQPQH
TRBJ2-2,TRBV9,ASSPVGNPNTGELF
TRBJ2-3,TRBV5-1,ASSLAVAGEIGDTQY
TRBJ1-1,TRBV18,ASSPLQVEAF
TRBJ2-2,TRBV6-4,ASSDGTATGELF
TRBJ2-7,TRBV2,ASSDGGSKYEQY
TRBJ1-1,TRBV6-5,ASRLGQYNTEAF
TRBJ2-7,TRBV10-3,AIRDSGGVSSYEQY